This T cell receptor (beta chain) was obtained from a study of PD-1 and CTLA-4 blockade in melanoma. The CDR3 is 13 residues long. The germline V gene has CDR1 ENHRY and CDR2 SYGVKD. The ends were cut back, 8 bases at V and 9 bases at J, with 17 bases in the middle. Assay used: immunoSEQ multiplex PCR; TCRdb lists only in-frame clones, some missing. Of around 31,000 clones listed, about 87% are singletons. The chain is built from TRBV10-3 and TRBJ2-1; D perhaps matches TRBD2 (5 bases). This clonotype was obtained from a human donor with melanoma. The sample was CD8+ T cells from peripheral blood, taken from a patient given anti-PD-1 treatment. CDR3 amino acids: CAIVALEGGEQFF. The CDR3 nucleotides are TGTGCCATCGTTGCCCTCGAGGGCGGTGAGCAGTTCTTC.